The 26 T cell receptor beta chains in this list originate from one sample, sequenced in a study of T cell clones after liver transplantation. Produced via immunoSEQ multiplex PCR; TCRdb's table is partial and in-frame only. The sample holds about 11,000 clones, 60% to 85% seen once. Specimen: CD4+ T cells from blood, collected around 32 months after liver transplant. These receptors were collected from a human patient who received a liver transplant. Some T cells may be provided by the graft donor.

This chain connects TRBV30 to TRBJ1-5; TRBD1 matches 8 bases. The CDR3 covers 15 residues. From germline, CDR1 is GTSNPN and CDR2 SVGIG (reference sequence). V dropped 1 base and J dropped 7; count of bases not matched to a gene: 9. DNA of the CDR3: TGTGCCTGGAGTGAAAGTTTACAGGGGGTGCAGCCCCAGCATTTT. Translated, it gives CAWSESLQGVQPQHF.

This chain connects TRBV6-1 to TRBJ2-7; D unclear. There are 15 residues in the CDR3. CDR1 is MNHNS, CDR2 SASEGT, per germline. Trimming cost V 0 bases and J 2 bases, with 11 bases left between them. CDR3 nucleotides: TGTGCCAGCAGTGAAGCAGATGGCACAACCTACGAGCAGTACGTC. Translated, it gives CASSEADGTTYEQYV.

The chain has TRBV6-4 and TRBJ1-1, with D hard to call. V lost 6 bases and J 1 base, leaving 6 bases between the germline ends. Germline CDR1 is MRHNA and CDR2 is SNTAGT. The CDR3 length is 12 residues. CDR3 protein: CASSGPNTEAFF. CDR3 bases: TGTGCCAGCAGCGGGCCGAACACTGAAGCTTTCTTT.

A word on this clone: At one of its ends the junction is not consistent with the germline gene, which may arise from a read error. This chain uses TRBV28 with TRBJ2-1; D is perhaps TRBD1 (5 bases). The CDR3 is made up of 11 amino acids. Germline V gene data show CDR1 as MDHEN and CDR2 as SYDVKM. Here the CDR3 DNA reads TGTGCCAGCAGGACTGGGGCGGCCCAAGTCTTC. Its translation is CASRTGAAQVF.

This clone is termed medium-sized (0.01 to 0.1%). Other DNA sequences of this sample code for an identical CDR3. The CDR3 bases are TGTGCCAGCAGCTTAGTACAGAGTAATGAAAAACTGTTTTTT. Its protein product is CASSLVQSNEKLFF. The chain joins TRBV7-9 to TRBJ1-4; D unclear. Deletions cut 1 base from V and 4 bases from J, with 7 bases between. The CDR3 sequence is 14 residues long. The germline CDR1 and CDR2 sequences are SEHNR and FQNEAQ (reference sequence).

This rearrangement joins TRBV6-5 to TRBJ2-1; TRBD1 agrees at 10 bases. Germline CDR1 is MNHEY and CDR2 is SVGAGI. The CDR3 covers 15 residues. V was clipped by 5 bases and J by 3 bases; unmatched bases: 4. The CDR3 sequence: CASSKTGGDYNEQFF. For the CDR3, the DNA is TGTGCCAGCAGTAAGACAGGGGGCGACTACAATGAGCAGTTCTTC.

This clone was counted a few times. The V gene is TRBV19, the J gene TRBJ1-5; 10 nucleotides agree with TRBD1. This CDR3 region has 15 residues. The germline V gene encodes CDR1 LNHDA and CDR2 SQIVND (reference sequence). V was pared by 5 bases and J by 5 bases, with 6 bases of the junction left unmatched. DNA for the CDR3: TGTGCCAGTAGTCCAACGGACAGGGGGGATCAGCCCCAGCATTTT. Amino acid sequence: CASSPTDRGDQPQHF.

The CDR3 DNA reads as TGTGCCAGCAGCTTACCCTTCAGAGGAACCGGGGAGCTGTTTTTT. Translated, it gives CASSLPFRGTGELFF. The chain couples TRBV13 to TRBJ2-2; no clear D gene. The CDR3 totals 15 residues. CDR1 PRHDT and CDR2 FYEKMQ come from the germline V gene (reference sequence). V lost 2 bases and J lost 5, with 12 bases in between.

This rearrangement joins TRBV19 to TRBJ1-2; D gene unclear. Germline CDR1 LNHDA, CDR2 SQIVND (reference sequence). The CDR3 is 12 residues long. Deletions cut 7 bases from V and 3 bases from J, with 9 bases between. The CDR3: CASIGPHYGYTF. CDR3 DNA sequence: TGTGCCAGTATTGGGCCCCACTATGGCTACACCTTC.

J is TRBJ2-2 and V is TRBV11-2, with D uncertain. V lost 3 bases and J lost 1, with 9 bases in between. This CDR3 has 15 residues. Germline CDR1 reads SGHAT; CDR2 reads FQNNGV. CDR3 sequence: CASSFFRGNTGELFF. Written as DNA, the CDR3 is TGTGCCAGCAGCTTTTTCCGTGGGAACACCGGGGAGCTGTTTTTT. The complete variable domain, with remaining parts taken from reference TRBV11-2 and TRBJ2-2, reads EAGVAQSPRYKIIEKRQSVAFWCNPISGHATLYWYQQILGQGPKLLIQFQNNGVVDDSQLPKDRFSAERLKGVDSTLKIQPAKLEDSAVYLCASSFFRGNTGELFFGEGSRLTVL.

The rearrangement uses TRBV7-6 and TRBJ1-1; D not resolved. The V end lost 5 bases, the J end lost 0 bases, and 7 bases lay between the germline ends. Germline CDR1 is SGHVS and CDR2 is FNYEAQ. This CDR3 has 13 amino acids. CDR3 region: CASSPGMNTEAFF. CDR3 nucleotide sequence: TGTGCCAGCAGCCCAGGCATGAACACTGAAGCTTTCTTT.

V gene TRBV6-1 combines with J gene TRBJ2-7; D is perhaps TRBD2 (5 bases). From germline, CDR1 is MNHNS and CDR2 SASEGT. The CDR3 has 16 residues. V was shortened by 2 bases and J by 5 bases, with 19 bases between the two germline ends. The CDR3 coding sequence is TGTGCCAGCAGTGAATTTGTCTCCGATGTGGGAGACGAGCAGTACGTC. It yields the protein CASSEFVSDVGDEQYV.

V usage is TRBV30 and J usage is TRBJ1-1; D may be TRBD1 (6 bases). The V end was cut by 7 bases, the J end by 1 base, with 10 bases between. Germline V gene data show CDR1 as GTSNPN and CDR2 as SVGIG (reference sequence). There are 12 residues in the CDR3. The CDR3 nucleotides read TGTGCCTTAGACAGGCCGAACACTGAAGCTTTCTTT. It translates to CALDRPNTEAFF.

The chain uses TRBV20-1 and TRBJ1-1, with a weak D call TRBD1 (6 bases). There are 10 residues in the CDR3. Germline V gene lookup returns CDR1 DFQATT and CDR2 SNEGSKA (reference sequence). V was clipped by 5 bases and J by 6 bases, with 7 bases between them. For the CDR3, the DNA is TGCAGTGCTCAGGGGCCTGAAGCTTTCTTT. It is translated as CSAQGPEAFF.

The chain recombines TRBV4-2 with TRBJ2-5; D may be TRBD1 (5 bases). Gene TRBJ2-7 matches the end of the DNA better, so the J call may be wrong. Germline CDR1 is LGHNA and CDR2 is YNFKEQ. There are 13 residues in the CDR3. In DNA form, the CDR3 reads TGTGCCAGCAGCCAAGAGCCAGGGTACGAGCAGTACTTC. Its protein is CASSQEPGYEQYF.

The gene calls are TRBV7-8 and TRBJ2-7; 7 bases map to TRBD1. CDR3 size: 15 residues. Per the germline V gene, CDR1 is SGHVS and CDR2 is FQNEAQ. The ends lost 1 base at V and 1 base at J; junction bases unmatched: 4. In DNA form, the CDR3 reads TGTGCCAGCAGCTTAGTAGGGGGCACATCCTACGAGCAGTACTTC. Its protein product is CASSLVGGTSYEQYF.

The V call is TRBV6-4, the J call TRBJ2-3; D is undetermined. Trimming removed 5 bases from V and 2 bases from J, with 14 bases in between. The germline gives CDR1 MRHNA, CDR2 SNTAGT. CDR3 length: 15 amino acids. The CDR3 loop is CASSPHYPNTDTQYF. CDR3 DNA: TGTGCCAGCAGTCCACATTACCCCAACACAGATACGCAGTATTTT.

V usage is TRBV7-2 and J usage is TRBJ1-6, with 7 positions matching TRBD1. Germline CDR1 reads SGHTA; CDR2 reads FQGNSA. This CDR3 contains 17 residues. V trimming: 1 base; J trimming: 2 bases; junction bases outside the gene matches: 5. CDR3 in DNA: TGTGCCAGCAGCTTAGAAGGAGGACAGGCCTATAATTCACCCCTCCACTTT. Amino acid sequence: CASSLEGGQAYNSPLHF.

V and J are TRBV27 and TRBJ2-2; TRBD2 matches 7 bases. The ends lost 0 bases at V and 6 bases at J; junction bases unmatched: 4. This CDR3 comprises 15 residues. The germline V gene encodes CDR1 MNHEY and CDR2 SMNVEV (reference sequence). In nucleotides, the CDR3 is TGTGCCAGCAGTTTATCGACAGCGGGGCCCGGGGAGCTGTTTTTT. Its protein is CASSLSTAGPGELFF.

In this sample, this clone is medium-sized (0.01 to 0.1%). The same CDR3 is also encoded by other DNA sequences in this sample. V usage is TRBV19 and J usage is TRBJ1-2, with 7 nucleotides matching TRBD1. The CDR3 contains 13 residues. Germline values: CDR1 LNHDA, CDR2 SQIVND (reference sequence). V lost 5 bases, J lost 4 bases, and 4 bases stayed unmatched. CDR3 in DNA: TGTGCCAGTAGTCCCGGGACAGCCTATGGCTACACCTTC. Its protein is CASSPGTAYGYTF.

V is TRBV2 and J is TRBJ2-2; maybe TRBD2 (5 bases). V was cut by 1 base and J by 4 bases, with 13 bases left in between. Germline CDR1 and CDR2: SNHLY and FYNNEI. CDR3 length: 16 residues. In nucleotides, the CDR3 is TGTGCCAGCAGTGAAGGCCCGGGTCGGGGCACCGGGGAGCTGTTTTTT. It specifies CASSEGPGRGTGELFF. Full variable domain (remainder filled in from reference TRBV2 and TRBJ2-2): EPEVTQTPSHQVTQMGQEVILRCVPISNHLYFYWYRQILGQKVEFLVSFYNNEISEKSEIFDDQFSVERPDGSNFTLKIRSTKLEDSAMYFCASSEGPGRGTGELFFGEGSRLTVL.

The chain couples TRBV6-5 to TRBJ1-5, with D unclear. Germline V gives CDR1 MNHEY, CDR2 SVGAGI. The CDR3 has 15 amino acids. V lost 0 bases and J 6 bases, leaving 12 bases between the germline ends. The CDR3 spells CASSYSTGGGQPQHF. The CDR3 DNA reads as TGTGCCAGCAGTTACTCGACTGGAGGAGGTCAGCCCCAGCATTTT.

The V call is TRBV5-4, the J call TRBJ2-7; tentatively, D is TRBD1 (5 bases). Germline CDR1 SGHNT, CDR2 YYREEE (reference sequence). The CDR3 covers 13 residues. The V end was cut by 4 bases, the J end by 4 bases, with 12 bases between. The CDR3 loop reads CASSTGQEYEQYF. The CDR3 nucleotides read TGTGCCAGCAGCACCGGACAAGAATACGAGCAGTACTTC.

V and J are TRBV7-2 and TRBJ1-2; D may be TRBD1 (6 bases). V lost 0 bases to trimming and J lost 6 bases, with 14 bases between them. Germline-derived CDR1 and CDR2 are SGHTA and FQGNSA. The CDR3 is 15 residues long. This CDR3 is CASSLALAGVDGYTF. CDR3 coding DNA: TGTGCCAGCAGCTTAGCCCTGGCAGGGGTGGATGGCTACACCTTC.

The V gene is TRBV28, the J gene TRBJ1-5, with a possible D match to TRBD1 (5 bases). The V and J ends lost 3 bases and 4 bases respectively, with 13 bases between them. The CDR3 sequence is 15 residues long. Germline lookup yields CDR1 MDHEN and CDR2 SYDVKM. In nucleotides, the CDR3 is TGTGCCAGCAGTTTTAAATTGGGACCTAATCAGCCCCAGCATTTT. Protein product: CASSFKLGPNQPQHF.

Judged by abundance, this clone is medium-sized (0.01 to 0.1%). This sequence joins TRBV2 and TRBJ2-7; D gene uncertain. The CDR3 totals 15 residues. Trimming stripped 0 bases from V and 5 bases from J, with 14 bases between. Germline V gene lookup returns CDR1 SNHLY and CDR2 FYNNEI. Written as DNA, the CDR3 is TGTGCCAGCAGTGAAGCGCTTAGTAGCTTCCACGAGCAGTACGTC. Translation gives CASSEALSSFHEQYV.